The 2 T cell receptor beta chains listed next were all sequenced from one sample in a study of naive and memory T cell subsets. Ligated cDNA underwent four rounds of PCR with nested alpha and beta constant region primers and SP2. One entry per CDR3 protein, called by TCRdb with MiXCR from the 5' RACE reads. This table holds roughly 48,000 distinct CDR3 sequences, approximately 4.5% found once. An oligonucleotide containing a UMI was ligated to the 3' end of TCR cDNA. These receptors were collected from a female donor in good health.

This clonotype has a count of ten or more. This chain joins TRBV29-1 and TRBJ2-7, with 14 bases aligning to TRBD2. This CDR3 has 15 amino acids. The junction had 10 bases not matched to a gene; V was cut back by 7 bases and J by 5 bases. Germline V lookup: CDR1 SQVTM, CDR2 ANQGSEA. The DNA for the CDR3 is TGCAGCGCCGGGACTAGCGGGAGCCCGGTGAACGAGCAGTACTTC. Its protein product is CSAGTSGSPVNEQYF.

In DNA, the CDR3 is TGCGCCAGCGGGACCCAACCTCCGATGGGTGAGCAGTACTTC. It codes for CASGTQPPMGEQYF. The V and J genes are TRBV5-1 and TRBJ2-7; either TRBD1 or TRBD2 may supply D (5 bases each). CDR3 size: 14 residues. The ends were cut back, 7 bases at V and 7 bases at J, with 21 bases in the middle. In germline, CDR1 is SGHRS, CDR2 YFSETQ.